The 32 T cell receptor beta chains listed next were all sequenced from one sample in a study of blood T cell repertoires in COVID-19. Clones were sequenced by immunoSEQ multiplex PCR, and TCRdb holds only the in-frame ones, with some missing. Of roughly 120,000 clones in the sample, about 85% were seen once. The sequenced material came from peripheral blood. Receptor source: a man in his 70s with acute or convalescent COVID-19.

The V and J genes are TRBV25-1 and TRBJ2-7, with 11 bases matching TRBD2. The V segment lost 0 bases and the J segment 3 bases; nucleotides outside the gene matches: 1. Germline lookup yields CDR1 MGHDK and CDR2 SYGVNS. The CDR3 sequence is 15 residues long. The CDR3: CASSEYTSGGYEQYF. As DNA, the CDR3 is TGTGCCAGCAGTGAATACACTAGCGGGGGCTACGAGCAGTACTTC.

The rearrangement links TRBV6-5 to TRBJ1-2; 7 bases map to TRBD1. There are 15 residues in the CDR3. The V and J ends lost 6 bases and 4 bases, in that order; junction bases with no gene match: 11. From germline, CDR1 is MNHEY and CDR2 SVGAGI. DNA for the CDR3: TGTGCCAGCAGCCCCACTACGACAGGGATCTATGGCTACACCTTC. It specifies CASSPTTTGIYGYTF.

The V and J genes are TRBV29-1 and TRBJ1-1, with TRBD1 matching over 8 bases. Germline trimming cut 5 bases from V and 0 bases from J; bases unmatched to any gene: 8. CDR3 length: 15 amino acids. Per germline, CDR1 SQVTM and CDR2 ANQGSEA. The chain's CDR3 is CSVLGQVTLNTEAFF. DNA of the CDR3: TGCAGCGTTCTGGGACAGGTCACTCTGAACACTGAAGCTTTCTTT.

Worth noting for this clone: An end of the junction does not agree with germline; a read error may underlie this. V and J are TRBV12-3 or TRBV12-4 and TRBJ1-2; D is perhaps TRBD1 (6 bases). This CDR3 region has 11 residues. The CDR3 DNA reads TGTGCCAGCAGGAAGTACAGGGAGCTGGCCTTC. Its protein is CASRKYRELAF.

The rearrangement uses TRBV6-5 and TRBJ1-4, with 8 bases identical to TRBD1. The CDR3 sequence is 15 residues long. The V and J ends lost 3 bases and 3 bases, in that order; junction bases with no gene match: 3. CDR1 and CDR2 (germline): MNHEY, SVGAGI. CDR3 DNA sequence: TGTGCCAGCAGTTATCGGACAGGGTCTAATGAAAAACTGTTTTTT. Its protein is CASSYRTGSNEKLFF.

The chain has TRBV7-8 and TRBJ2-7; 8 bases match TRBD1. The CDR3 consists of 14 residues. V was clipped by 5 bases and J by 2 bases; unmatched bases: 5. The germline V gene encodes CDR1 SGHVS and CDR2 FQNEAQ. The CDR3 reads CASSGGTGAYEQYF. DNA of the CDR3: TGTGCCAGCAGCGGGGGGACAGGAGCCTACGAGCAGTACTTC.

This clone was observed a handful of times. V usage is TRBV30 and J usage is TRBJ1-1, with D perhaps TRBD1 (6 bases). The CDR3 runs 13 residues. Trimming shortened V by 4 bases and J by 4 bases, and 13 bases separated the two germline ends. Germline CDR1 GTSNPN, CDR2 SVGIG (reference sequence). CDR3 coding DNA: TGTGCCTGGAATCTTCAGGGGAGCACTGAAGCTTTCTTT. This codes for CAWNLQGSTEAFF.

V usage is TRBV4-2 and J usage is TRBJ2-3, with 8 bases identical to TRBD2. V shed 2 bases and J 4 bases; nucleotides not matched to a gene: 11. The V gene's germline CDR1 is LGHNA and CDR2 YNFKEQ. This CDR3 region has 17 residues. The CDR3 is CASSQFGAGRGADTQYF. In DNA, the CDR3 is TGTGCCAGCAGCCAATTCGGGGCGGGGCGGGGGGCAGATACGCAGTATTTT.

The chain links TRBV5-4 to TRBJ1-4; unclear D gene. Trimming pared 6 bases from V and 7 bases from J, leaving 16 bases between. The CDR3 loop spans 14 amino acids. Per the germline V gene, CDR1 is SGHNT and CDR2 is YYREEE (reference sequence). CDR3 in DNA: TGTGCCAGCACCGTAGACAAGGCCTCTGAAAAACTGTTTTTT. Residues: CASTVDKASEKLFF.

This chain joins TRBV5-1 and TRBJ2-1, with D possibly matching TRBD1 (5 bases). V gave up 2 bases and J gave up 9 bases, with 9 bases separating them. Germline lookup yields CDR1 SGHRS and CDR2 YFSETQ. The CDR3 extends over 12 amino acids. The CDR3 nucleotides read TGCGCCAGCAGCTTCAGGGCCTCTGAGCAGTTCTTC. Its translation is CASSFRASEQFF. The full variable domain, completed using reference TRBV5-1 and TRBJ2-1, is KAGVTQTPRYLIKTRGQQVTLSCSPISGHRSVSWYQQTPGQGLQFLFEYFSETQRNKGNFPGRFSGRQFSNSRSEMNVSTLELGDSALYLCASSFRASEQFFGPGTRLTVL.

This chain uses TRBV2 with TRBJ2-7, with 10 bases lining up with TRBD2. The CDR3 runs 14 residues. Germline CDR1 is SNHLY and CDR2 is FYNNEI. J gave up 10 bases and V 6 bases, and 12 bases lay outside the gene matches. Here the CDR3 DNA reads TGTGCCAGCAGGGTTACTAGCGGGGTTGGTTCCCAGTACTTC. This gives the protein CASRVTSGVGSQYF.

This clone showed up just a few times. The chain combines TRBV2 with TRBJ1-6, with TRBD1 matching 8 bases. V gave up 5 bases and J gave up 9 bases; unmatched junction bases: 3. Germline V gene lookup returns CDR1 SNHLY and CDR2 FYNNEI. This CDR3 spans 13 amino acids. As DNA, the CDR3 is TGTGCCAGCAGTCCCAGGGGGCCTTCACCCCTCCACTTT. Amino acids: CASSPRGPSPLHF.

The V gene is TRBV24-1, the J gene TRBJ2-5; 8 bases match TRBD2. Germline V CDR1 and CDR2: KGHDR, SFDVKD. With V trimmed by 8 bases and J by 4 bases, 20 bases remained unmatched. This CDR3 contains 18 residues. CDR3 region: CATKKSGGSGAQGETQYF. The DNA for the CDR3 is TGTGCCACCAAGAAGTCGGGGGGGTCCGGGGCACAGGGAGAGACCCAGTACTTC.

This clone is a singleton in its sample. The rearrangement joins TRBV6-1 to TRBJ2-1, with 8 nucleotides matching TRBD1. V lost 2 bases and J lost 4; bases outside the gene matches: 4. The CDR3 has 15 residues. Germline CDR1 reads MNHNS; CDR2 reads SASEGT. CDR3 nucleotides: TGTGCCAGCAGTGAATCAGGACAGGGATACAATGAGCAGTTCTTC. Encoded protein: CASSESGQGYNEQFF.

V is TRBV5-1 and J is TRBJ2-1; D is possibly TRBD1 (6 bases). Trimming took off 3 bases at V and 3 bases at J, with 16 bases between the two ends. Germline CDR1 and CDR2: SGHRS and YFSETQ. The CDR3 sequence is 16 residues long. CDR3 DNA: TGCGCCAGCAGCTCCGTACAGGGTCCCTTCTACAATGAGCAGTTCTTC. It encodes CASSSVQGPFYNEQFF.

In nucleotides, the CDR3 is TGTGCCACGCGAGGACTGGGACAGATCTCTGGAAACACCATATATTTT. It yields the protein CATRGLGQISGNTIYF. The J gene is TRBJ1-3, the V gene TRBV10-3; TRBD1 agrees at 7 bases. J gave up 0 bases and V 10 bases, and 12 bases lay outside the gene matches. This CDR3 has 16 residues. Germline V gene data show CDR1 as ENHRY and CDR2 as SYGVKD.

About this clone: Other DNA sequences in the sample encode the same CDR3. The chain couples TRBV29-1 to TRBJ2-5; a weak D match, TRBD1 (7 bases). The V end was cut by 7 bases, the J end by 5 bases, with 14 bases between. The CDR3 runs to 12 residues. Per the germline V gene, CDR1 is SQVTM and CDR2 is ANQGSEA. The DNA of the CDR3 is TGCAGCGGCCGGACAGGAGGGGAGACCCAGTACTTC. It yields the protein CSGRTGGETQYF.

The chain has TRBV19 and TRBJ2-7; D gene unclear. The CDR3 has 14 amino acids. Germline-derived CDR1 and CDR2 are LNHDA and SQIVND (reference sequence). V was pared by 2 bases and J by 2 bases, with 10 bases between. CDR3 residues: CASSIRADTYEQYF. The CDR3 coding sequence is TGTGCCAGTAGTATACGAGCCGACACCTACGAGCAGTACTTC.

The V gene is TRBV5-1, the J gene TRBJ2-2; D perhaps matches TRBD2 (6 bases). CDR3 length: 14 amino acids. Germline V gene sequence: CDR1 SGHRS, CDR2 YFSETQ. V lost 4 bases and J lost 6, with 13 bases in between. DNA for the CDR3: TGCGCCAGCAGCCCGCGGGGTGGACCCGGGGAGCTGTTTTTT. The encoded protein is CASSPRGGPGELFF.

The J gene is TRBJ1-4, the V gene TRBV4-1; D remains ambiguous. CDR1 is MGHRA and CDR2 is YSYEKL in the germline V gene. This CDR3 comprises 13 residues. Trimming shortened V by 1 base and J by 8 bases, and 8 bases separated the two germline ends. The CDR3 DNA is TGCGCCAGCAGCCAAGCCCTATCCGAAAAACTGTTTTTT. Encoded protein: CASSQALSEKLFF.

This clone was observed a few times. CDR3 DNA: TGTGCCAGCAGCTTAGTAGGCGGGACAGGGGTCTTCCAGCCCCAGCATTTT. Encoded protein: CASSLVGGTGVFQPQHF. The chain joins TRBV7-2 to TRBJ1-5, with TRBD1 matching over 10 bases. The CDR3 runs 17 residues. Trimming cost V 1 base and J 7 bases; bases outside gene matches: 10. Germline CDR1 is SGHTA and CDR2 is FQGNSA.

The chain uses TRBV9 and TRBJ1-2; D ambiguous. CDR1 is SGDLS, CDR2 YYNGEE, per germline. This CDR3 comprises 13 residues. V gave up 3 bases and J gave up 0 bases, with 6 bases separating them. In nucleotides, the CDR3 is TGTGCCAGCAGCGCTACAGCTAACTATGGCTACACCTTC. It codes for CASSATANYGYTF. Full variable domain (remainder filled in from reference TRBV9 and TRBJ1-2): DSGVTQTPKHLITATGQRVTLRCSPRSGDLSVYWYQQSLDQGLQFLIQYYNGEERAKGNILERFSAQQFPDLHSELNLSSLELGDSALYFCASSATANYGYTFGSGTRLTVV.

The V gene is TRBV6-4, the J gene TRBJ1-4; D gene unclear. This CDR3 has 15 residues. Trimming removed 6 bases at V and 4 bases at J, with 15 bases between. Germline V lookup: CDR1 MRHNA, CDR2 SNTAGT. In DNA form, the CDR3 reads TGTGCCAGCAGGTCCCCACAGACCATTAATGAAAAACTGTTTTTT. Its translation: CASRSPQTINEKLFF.

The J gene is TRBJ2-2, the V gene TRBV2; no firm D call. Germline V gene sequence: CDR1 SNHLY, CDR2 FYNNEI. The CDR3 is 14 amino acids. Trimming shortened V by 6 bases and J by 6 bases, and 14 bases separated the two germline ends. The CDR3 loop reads CASSRNPTAGELFF. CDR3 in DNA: TGTGCCAGCAGCAGGAATCCTACTGCCGGGGAGCTGTTTTTT.

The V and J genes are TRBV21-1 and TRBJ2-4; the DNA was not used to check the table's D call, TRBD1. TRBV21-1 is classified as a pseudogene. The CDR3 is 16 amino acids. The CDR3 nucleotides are TGTGCCAGCCCCAAAACGGTGGACAGGGTGGGGGACATTCAGTACTTC. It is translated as CASPKTVDRVGDIQYF.

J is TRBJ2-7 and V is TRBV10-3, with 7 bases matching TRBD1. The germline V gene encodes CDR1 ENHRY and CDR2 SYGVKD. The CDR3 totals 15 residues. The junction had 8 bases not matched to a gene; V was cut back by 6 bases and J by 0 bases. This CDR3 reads CAISPGTASSYEQYF. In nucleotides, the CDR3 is TGTGCCATCAGCCCTGGGACAGCAAGCTCCTACGAGCAGTACTTC.

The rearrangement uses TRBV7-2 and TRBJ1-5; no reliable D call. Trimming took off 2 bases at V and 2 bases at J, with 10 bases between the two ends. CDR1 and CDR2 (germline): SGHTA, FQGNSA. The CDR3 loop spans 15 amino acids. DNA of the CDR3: TGTGCCAGCAGCTTAATGTCGCAGGGCAATCAGCCCCAGCATTTT. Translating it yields CASSLMSQGNQPQHF.

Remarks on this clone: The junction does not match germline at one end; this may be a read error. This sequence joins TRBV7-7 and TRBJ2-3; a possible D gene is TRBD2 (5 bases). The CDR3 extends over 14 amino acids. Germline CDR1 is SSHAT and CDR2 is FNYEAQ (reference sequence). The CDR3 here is CASSLGGFLDTQYF. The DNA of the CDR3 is TGTGCTAGCAGCTTAGGCGGGTTTTTGGATACGCAGTATTTT.

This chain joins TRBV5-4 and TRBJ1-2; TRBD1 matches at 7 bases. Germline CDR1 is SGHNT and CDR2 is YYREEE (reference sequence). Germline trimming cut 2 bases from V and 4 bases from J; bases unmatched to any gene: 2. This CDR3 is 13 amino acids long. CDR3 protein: CASSFTGAYGYTF. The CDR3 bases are TGTGCCAGCAGCTTCACAGGGGCCTATGGCTACACCTTC.

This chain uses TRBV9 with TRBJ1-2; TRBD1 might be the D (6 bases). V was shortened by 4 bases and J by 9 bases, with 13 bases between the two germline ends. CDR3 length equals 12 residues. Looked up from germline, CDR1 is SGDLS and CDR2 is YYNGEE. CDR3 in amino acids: CASSPQGYSYTF. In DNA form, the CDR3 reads TGTGCCAGCAGCCCCCAGGGGTACAGCTACACCTTC.

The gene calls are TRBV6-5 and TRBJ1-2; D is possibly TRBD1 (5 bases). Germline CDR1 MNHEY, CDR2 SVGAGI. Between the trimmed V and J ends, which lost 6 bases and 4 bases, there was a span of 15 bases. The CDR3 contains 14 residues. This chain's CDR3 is CASRTGGGLYGYTF. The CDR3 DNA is TGTGCCAGCAGAACTGGGGGAGGGCTCTATGGCTACACCTTC.

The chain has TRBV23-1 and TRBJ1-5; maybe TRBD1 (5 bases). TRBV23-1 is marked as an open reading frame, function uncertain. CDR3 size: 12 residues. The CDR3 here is CGEGEGNQPQHF. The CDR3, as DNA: TGCGGGGAAGGGGAAGGCAATCAGCCCCAGCATTTT.